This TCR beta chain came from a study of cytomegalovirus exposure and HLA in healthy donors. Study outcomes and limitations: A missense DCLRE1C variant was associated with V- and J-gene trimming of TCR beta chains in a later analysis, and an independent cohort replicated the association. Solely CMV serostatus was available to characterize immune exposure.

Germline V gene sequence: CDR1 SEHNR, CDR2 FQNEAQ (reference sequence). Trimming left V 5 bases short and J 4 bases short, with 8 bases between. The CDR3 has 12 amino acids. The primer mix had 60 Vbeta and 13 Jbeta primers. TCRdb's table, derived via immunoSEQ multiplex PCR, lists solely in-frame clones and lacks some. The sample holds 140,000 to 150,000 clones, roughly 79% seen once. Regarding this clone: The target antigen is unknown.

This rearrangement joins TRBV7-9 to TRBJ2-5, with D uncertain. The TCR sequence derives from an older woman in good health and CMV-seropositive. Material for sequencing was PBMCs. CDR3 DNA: TGTGCCAGCAGCCCCTTATCAGAGACCCAGTACTTC. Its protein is CASSPLSETQYF.